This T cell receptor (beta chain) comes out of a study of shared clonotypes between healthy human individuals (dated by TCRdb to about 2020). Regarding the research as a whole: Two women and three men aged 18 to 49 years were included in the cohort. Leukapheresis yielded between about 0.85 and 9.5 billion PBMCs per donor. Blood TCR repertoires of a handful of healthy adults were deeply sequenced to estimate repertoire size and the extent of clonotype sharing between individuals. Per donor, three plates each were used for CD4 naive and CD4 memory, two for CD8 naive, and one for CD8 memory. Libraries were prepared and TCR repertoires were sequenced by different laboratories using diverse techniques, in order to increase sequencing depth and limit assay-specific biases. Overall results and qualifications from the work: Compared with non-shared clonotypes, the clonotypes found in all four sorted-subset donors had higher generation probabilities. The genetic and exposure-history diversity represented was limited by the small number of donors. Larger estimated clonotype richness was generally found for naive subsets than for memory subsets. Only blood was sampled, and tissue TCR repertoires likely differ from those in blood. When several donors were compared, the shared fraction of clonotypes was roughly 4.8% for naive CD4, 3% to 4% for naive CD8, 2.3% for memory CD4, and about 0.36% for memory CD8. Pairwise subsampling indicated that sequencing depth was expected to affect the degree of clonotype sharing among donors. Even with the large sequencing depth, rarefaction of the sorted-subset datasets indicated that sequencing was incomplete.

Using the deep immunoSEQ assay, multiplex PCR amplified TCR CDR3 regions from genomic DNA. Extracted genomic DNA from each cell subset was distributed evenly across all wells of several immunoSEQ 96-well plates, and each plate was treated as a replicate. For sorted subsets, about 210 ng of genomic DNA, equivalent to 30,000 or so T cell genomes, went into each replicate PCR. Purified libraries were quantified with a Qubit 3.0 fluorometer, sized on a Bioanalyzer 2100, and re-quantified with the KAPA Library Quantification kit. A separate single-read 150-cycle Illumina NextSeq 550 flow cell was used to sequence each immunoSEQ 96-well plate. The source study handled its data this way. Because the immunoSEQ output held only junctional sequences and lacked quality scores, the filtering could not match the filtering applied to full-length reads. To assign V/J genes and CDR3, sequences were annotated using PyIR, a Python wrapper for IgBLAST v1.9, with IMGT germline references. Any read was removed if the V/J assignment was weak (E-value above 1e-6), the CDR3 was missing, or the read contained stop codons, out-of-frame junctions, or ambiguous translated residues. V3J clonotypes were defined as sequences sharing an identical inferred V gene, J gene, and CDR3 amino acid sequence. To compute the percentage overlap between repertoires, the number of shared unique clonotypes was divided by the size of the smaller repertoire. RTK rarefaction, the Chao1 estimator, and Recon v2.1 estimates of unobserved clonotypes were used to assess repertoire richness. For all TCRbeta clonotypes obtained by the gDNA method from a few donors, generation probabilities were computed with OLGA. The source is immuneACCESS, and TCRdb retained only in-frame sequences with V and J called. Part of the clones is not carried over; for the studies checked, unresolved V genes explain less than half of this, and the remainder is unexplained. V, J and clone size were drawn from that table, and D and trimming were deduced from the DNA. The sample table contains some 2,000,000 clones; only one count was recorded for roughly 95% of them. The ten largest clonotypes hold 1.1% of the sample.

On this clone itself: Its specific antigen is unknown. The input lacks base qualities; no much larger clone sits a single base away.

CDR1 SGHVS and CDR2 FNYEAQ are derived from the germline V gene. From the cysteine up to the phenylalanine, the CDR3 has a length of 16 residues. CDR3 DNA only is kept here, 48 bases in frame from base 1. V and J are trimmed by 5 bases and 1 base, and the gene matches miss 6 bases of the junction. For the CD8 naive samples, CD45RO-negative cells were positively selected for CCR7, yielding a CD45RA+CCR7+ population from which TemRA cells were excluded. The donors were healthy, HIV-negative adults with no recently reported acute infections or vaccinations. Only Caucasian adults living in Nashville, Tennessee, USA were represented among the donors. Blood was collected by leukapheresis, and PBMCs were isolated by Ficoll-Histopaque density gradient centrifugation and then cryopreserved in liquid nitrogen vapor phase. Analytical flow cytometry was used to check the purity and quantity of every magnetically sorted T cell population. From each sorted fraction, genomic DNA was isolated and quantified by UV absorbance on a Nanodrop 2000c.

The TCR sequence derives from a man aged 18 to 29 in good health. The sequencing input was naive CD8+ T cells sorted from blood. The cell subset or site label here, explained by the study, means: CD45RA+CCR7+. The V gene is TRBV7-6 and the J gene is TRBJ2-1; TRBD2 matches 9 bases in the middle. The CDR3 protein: CASSPRTSESYNEQFF. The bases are TGTGCCAGCAGCCCCAGGACTAGCGAGTCCTACAATGAGCAGTTCTTC.